The 20 T cell receptor beta chains reported below all come from one sample, sequenced in a study of T cell responses to AZD1222 COVID-19 vaccine. Using immunoSEQ multiplex PCR, the repertoire was profiled, and TCRdb retains in-frame clones only, with some absent. The sample carries 120,000 or so clones, around 89% recorded once. This sample comprised peripheral blood, obtained on day 0 of MenACWY control vaccination. These receptors were obtained from an adult in good health.

The chain has TRBV19 and TRBJ2-7; D is possibly TRBD1 (6 bases). The CDR3 length is 14 residues. V lost 1 base and J lost 3, with 10 bases in between. Germline CDR1 reads LNHDA; CDR2 reads SQIVND (reference sequence). The CDR3 nucleotides read TGTGCCAGTAGTATAGGGACAGCTGTCTACGAGCAGTACTTC. It yields the protein CASSIGTAVYEQYF.

The chain links TRBV24-1 to TRBJ2-1; 11 bases align to TRBD2. The CDR3 runs to 16 residues. The V and J ends lost 3 bases and 3 bases, in that order; junction bases with no gene match: 3. From germline, CDR1 is KGHDR and CDR2 SFDVKD. CDR3 in amino acids: CATSDTSGSFYNEQFF. The CDR3 DNA reads as TGTGCCACCAGTGATACTAGCGGGAGTTTCTACAATGAGCAGTTCTTC.

This rearrangement joins TRBV6-5 to TRBJ1-3; D perhaps matches TRBD1 (6 bases). Germline values: CDR1 MNHEY, CDR2 SVGAGI. The CDR3 consists of 14 residues. V dropped 2 bases and J dropped 2 bases, with 7 bases sitting between them. CDR3 sequence reads: CASSYRGTGNTIYF. As DNA, the CDR3 is TGTGCCAGCAGTTACAGGGGGACTGGAAACACCATATATTTT.

The chain carries TRBV28 and TRBJ2-1; 10 bases map to TRBD1. The CDR3 loop spans 15 amino acids. CDR1 is MDHEN and CDR2 is SYDVKM in the germline V gene. V lost 2 bases, J lost 6 bases, and 4 bases stayed unmatched. The CDR3 bases are TGTGCCAGCAGTTTACGGACAGGGGGGGCCAATGAGCAGTTCTTC. Its protein product is CASSLRTGGANEQFF.

This rearrangement joins TRBV6-2 or TRBV6-3 to TRBJ2-3; D remains unclear. V dropped 4 bases and J dropped 3 bases, with 8 bases sitting between them. Germline CDR1 is MNHEY and CDR2 is SVGEGT. The CDR3 sequence is 13 residues long. The CDR3 DNA is TGTGCCAGCAGTTTCACAGAGACAGATACGCAGTATTTT. Protein product: CASSFTETDTQYF.

This clone showed up just once. The J gene is TRBJ2-3, the V gene TRBV28; TRBD2 might be the D (5 bases). Germline V gives CDR1 MDHEN, CDR2 SYDVKM. V gave up 2 bases and J gave up 0 bases, with 12 bases separating them. The CDR3 is made up of 16 amino acids. The CDR3 reads CASSLPSGTSTDTQYF. CDR3 nucleotide sequence: TGTGCCAGCAGTTTACCGAGCGGTACTAGCACAGATACGCAGTATTTT.

V and J are TRBV30 and TRBJ1-2; 9 bases are shared with TRBD1. The length of the CDR3 is 13 residues. J gave up 8 bases and V 2 bases, and 6 bases lay outside the gene matches. The germline gives CDR1 GTSNPN, CDR2 SVGIG (reference sequence). CDR3 loop: CAWSPQGAGGYTF. The CDR3 DNA is TGTGCCTGGAGTCCACAGGGGGCCGGGGGCTACACCTTC.

This clone was picked up one time. J is TRBJ1-2 and V is TRBV30; D not certain. Trimming shortened V by 2 bases and J by 8 bases, and 9 bases separated the two germline ends. Germline loops: CDR1 GTSNPN, CDR2 SVGIG (reference sequence). The CDR3 sequence is 11 residues long. The CDR3 DNA is TGTGCCTGGAGTTTAGGAGCGGGCTACACCTTC. Encoded protein: CAWSLGAGYTF.

CDR3 nucleotide sequence: TGTGCCAGCAGCTTAGGAGGCAGTTTGAACACTGAAGCTTTCTTT. It encodes CASSLGGSLNTEAFF. The gene calls are TRBV11-3 and TRBJ1-1; D uncertain. Trimming removed 1 base from V and 0 bases from J, with 9 bases in between. The CDR3 is made up of 15 amino acids. Germline-derived CDR1 and CDR2 are SGHNT and YENEEA.

V usage is TRBV5-4 and J usage is TRBJ2-2, with TRBD2 identical over 10 bases. The CDR3 length is 16 residues. The V segment lost 3 bases and the J segment 4 bases; nucleotides outside the gene matches: 6. The germline V gene encodes CDR1 SGHNT and CDR2 YYREEE (reference sequence). CDR3 protein: CASSWPSGSTTGELFF. Here the CDR3 DNA reads TGTGCCAGCAGCTGGCCTAGCGGGAGCACCACCGGGGAGCTGTTTTTT.

The rearrangement uses TRBV19 and TRBJ1-2, with 10 positions matching TRBD1. The trim removed 3 bases at V and 6 bases at J, leaving 4 bases unmatched. Per germline, CDR1 LNHDA and CDR2 SQIVND (reference sequence). The CDR3 is 14 amino acids. CDR3 residues: CASSIWGTGDGYTF. In DNA, the CDR3 is TGTGCCAGTAGTATCTGGGGGACAGGGGATGGCTACACCTTC.

This chain joins TRBV7-8 and TRBJ1-1, with D perhaps matching TRBD1 (5 bases). CDR1 SGHVS and CDR2 FQNEAQ come from the germline V gene. The CDR3 runs 17 residues. Trimming stripped 5 bases from V and 3 bases from J, with 22 bases between. The CDR3 loop is CASSLPSGNQGDTEAFF. The DNA of the CDR3 is TGTGCCAGCAGCCTCCCATCAGGGAATCAAGGGGACACTGAAGCTTTCTTT.

This rearrangement joins TRBV6-5 to TRBJ2-1; D unresolved. This CDR3 region has 15 residues. Germline V gene sequence: CDR1 MNHEY, CDR2 SVGAGI. Trimming shortened V by 2 bases and J by 3 bases, and 11 bases separated the two germline ends. CDR3 residues: CASSYTGTSYNEQFF. The CDR3 DNA reads as TGTGCCAGCAGTTACACCGGCACGAGCTACAATGAGCAGTTCTTC.

The CDR3 region has the DNA TGTGCCAGCAGGTCAAGTGGCAGCTCCGGCAATCAGCCCCAGCATTTT. Translation: CASRSSGSSGNQPQHF. The V and J genes are TRBV27 and TRBJ1-5; unclear D gene. The CDR3 runs to 16 residues. Germline lookup yields CDR1 MNHEY and CDR2 SMNVEV (reference sequence). Trimming pared 6 bases from V and 2 bases from J, leaving 17 bases between.

This rearrangement joins TRBV7-3 to TRBJ2-3; 7 positions agree with TRBD2. CDR1 SGHTA and CDR2 FQGTGA come from the germline V gene. Unmatched junction bases numbered 1, after V lost 3 bases and J lost 4 bases. This CDR3 comprises 13 residues. As DNA, the CDR3 is TGTGCCAGCAGCTTCCGGGGGGCAGATACGCAGTATTTT. Translation gives CASSFRGADTQYF.

The CDR3 loop is CASSLTGDGNTGELFF. The CDR3 DNA reads TGTGCCAGCAGCTTGACAGGCGATGGTAACACCGGGGAGCTGTTTTTT. The rearrangement links TRBV9 to TRBJ2-2; D might be TRBD1 (6 bases). Trimming took 4 bases from V and 2 from J, leaving 15 bases between them. CDR1 and CDR2 (germline): SGDLS, YYNGEE. The CDR3 extends over 16 amino acids.

V gene TRBV5-4 combines with J gene TRBJ2-1, with 13 bases matching TRBD2. Germline values: CDR1 SGHNT, CDR2 YYREEE (reference sequence). This CDR3 comprises 17 residues. J was trimmed by 1 base and V by 2 bases; bases with no gene match: 3. CDR3 nucleotides: TGTGCCAGCAGCTTTGGACTAGCGGGAGTTTCCTACAATGAGCAGTTCTTC. This codes for CASSFGLAGVSYNEQFF.

The V call is TRBV19, the J call TRBJ1-1; D possibly corresponds to TRBD1 (5 bases). Trimming took 5 bases from V and 7 from J, leaving 14 bases between them. The CDR3 has 13 residues. Looked up from germline, CDR1 is LNHDA and CDR2 is SQIVND (reference sequence). The CDR3 sequence: CASSPQGGNEAFF. The DNA of the CDR3 is TGTGCCAGTAGTCCCCAGGGAGGAAATGAAGCTTTCTTT.

The chain links TRBV7-6 to TRBJ2-7, with 10 positions matching TRBD2. The CDR3 is 15 residues long. Germline V CDR1 and CDR2: SGHVS, FNYEAQ. Trimming removed 5 bases from V and 3 bases from J; junction bases left unmatched: 7. The DNA for the CDR3 is TGTGCCAGCAGCGTCACTAGCGGGATTAACTACGAGCAGTACTTC. Translated: CASSVTSGINYEQYF.

The chain is built from TRBV10-1 and TRBJ2-3, with D perhaps TRBD1 (5 bases). Looked up from germline, CDR1 is WNHNN and CDR2 is SYGVQD (reference sequence). This CDR3 has 13 amino acids. Trimming cost V 2 bases and J 4 bases, with 7 bases left between them. CDR3 residues: CASSEQGADTQYF. CDR3 coding DNA: TGCGCCAGCAGTGAGCAGGGTGCAGATACGCAGTATTTT.